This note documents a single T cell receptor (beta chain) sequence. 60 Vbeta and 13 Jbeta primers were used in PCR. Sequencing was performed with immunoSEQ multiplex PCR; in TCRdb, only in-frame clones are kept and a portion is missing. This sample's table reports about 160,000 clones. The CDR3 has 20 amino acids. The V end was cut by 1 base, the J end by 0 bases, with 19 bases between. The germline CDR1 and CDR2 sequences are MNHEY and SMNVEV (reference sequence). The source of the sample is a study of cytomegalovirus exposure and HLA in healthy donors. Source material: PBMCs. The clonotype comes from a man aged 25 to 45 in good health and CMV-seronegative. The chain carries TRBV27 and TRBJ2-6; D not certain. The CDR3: CASSLLGGGYSSSGANVLTF. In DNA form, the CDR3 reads TGTGCCAGCAGTTTATTAGGTGGCGGTTACTCCTCCTCTGGGGCCAACGTCCTGACTTTC.